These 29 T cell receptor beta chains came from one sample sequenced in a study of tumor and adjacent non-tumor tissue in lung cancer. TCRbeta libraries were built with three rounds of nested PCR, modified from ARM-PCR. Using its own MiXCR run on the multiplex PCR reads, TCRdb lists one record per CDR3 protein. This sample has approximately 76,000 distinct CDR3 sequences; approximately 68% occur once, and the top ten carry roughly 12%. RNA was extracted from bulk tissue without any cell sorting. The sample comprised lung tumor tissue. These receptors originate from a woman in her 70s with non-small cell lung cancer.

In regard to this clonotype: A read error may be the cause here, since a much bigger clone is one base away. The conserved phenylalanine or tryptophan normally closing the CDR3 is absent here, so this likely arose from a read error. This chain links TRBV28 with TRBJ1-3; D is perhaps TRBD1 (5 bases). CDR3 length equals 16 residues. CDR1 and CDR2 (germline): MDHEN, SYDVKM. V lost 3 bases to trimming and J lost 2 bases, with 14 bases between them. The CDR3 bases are TGTGCCAGCAGTTTCCCAGGGCTTGCACCTGGAAACACCATATATTAT. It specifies CASSFPGLAPGNTIYY.

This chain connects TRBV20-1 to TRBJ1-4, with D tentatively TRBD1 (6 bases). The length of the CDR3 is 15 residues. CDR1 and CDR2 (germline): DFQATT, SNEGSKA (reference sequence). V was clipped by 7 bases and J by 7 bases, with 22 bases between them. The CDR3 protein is CSVNDRTLGGEKLFF. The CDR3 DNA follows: TGCAGTGTTAACGACAGGACCTTGGGGGGTGAAAAACTGTTTTTT.

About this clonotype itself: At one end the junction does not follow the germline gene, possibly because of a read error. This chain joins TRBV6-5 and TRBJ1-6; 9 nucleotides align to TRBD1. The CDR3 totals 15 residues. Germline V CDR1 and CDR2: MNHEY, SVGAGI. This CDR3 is CASSRDREDNSLLHF. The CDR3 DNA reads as TGTGCCAGCAGCCGGGACAGGGAGGATAATTCACTCCTCCACTTT.

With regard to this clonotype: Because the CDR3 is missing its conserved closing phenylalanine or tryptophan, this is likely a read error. The CDR3 sequence: CASRPGRSSSYNEQFL. For the CDR3, the DNA is TGTGCCAGCAGGCCAGGACGGTCGAGCTCCTACAATGAGCAGTTCCTC. This chain connects TRBV6-1 to TRBJ2-1, with D unresolved. This CDR3 comprises 16 residues. V gave up 6 bases and J gave up 0 bases, with 15 bases separating them. The germline V gene has CDR1 MNHNS and CDR2 SASEGT.

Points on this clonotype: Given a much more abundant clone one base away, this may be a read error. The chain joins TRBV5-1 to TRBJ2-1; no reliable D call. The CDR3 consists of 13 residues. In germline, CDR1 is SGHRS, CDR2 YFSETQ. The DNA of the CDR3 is TGCTCCAGCAGCATTGACCTAGAAGATGAGCAGTTCTTC. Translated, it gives CSSSIDLEDEQFF.

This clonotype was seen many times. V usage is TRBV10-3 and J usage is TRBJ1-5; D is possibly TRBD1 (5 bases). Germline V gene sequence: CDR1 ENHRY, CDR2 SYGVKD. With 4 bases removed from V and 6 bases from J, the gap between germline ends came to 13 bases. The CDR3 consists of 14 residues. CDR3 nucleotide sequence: TGTGCCATCAGTGGGACAACTTTCAGTCAGCCCCAGCATTTT. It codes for CAISGTTFSQPQHF.

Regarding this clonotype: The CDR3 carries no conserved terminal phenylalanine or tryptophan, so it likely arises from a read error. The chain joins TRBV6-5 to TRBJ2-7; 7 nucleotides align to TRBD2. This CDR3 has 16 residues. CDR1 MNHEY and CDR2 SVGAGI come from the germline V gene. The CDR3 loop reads CASGYVVGGSSYEQYL. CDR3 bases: TGTGCCAGCGGTTACGTGGTGGGAGGGAGTTCCTATGAGCAGTACTTA.

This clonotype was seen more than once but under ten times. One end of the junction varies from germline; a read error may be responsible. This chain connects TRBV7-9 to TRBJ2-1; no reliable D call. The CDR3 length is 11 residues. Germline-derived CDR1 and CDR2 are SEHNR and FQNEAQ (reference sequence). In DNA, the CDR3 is TGTGCCTGCAGTTTAATATGGGAGCAGTTCTTC. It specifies CACSLIWEQFF.

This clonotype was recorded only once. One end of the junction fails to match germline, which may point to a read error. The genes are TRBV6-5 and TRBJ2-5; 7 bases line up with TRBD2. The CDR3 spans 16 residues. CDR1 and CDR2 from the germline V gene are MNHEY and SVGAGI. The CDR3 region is CASSYSLGEGKEAQYF. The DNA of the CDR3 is TGTGCCAGCAGTTACTCGCTTGGGGAGGGGAAAGAGGCCCAGTATTTC.

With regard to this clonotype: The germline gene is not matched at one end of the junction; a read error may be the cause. CDR3 protein: CANSVGDAYDYTF. The CDR3 DNA reads as TGTGCCAACAGTGTCGGAGATGCCTATGACTACACCTTC. The rearrangement links TRBV6-1 to TRBJ1-2; D uncertain. This CDR3 comprises 13 residues. The germline V gene encodes CDR1 MNHNS and CDR2 SASEGT.

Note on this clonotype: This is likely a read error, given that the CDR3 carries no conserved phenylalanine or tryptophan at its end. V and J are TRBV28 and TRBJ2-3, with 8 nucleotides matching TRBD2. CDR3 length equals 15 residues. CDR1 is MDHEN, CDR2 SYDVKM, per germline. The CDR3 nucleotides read TGTACCAGCAGTTTATCGGGGGGGCGTGCAGATACGCAGTATCTT. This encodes CTSSLSGGRADTQYL.

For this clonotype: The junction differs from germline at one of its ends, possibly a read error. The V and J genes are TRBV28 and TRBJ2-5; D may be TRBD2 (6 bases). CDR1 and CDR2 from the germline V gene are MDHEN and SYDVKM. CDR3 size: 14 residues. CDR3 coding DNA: TGTGCCGGCAGCTTAGCGGAGTACCAAGAGATCCAGTACTTC. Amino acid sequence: CAGSLAEYQEIQYF.

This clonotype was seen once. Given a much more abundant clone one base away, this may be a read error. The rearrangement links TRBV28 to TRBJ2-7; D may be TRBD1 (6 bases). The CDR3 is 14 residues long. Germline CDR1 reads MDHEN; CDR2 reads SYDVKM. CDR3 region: CASDRSGHNYEQCF. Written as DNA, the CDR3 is TGTGCCAGCGACCGTTCGGGACACAACTACGAGCAGTGCTTC.

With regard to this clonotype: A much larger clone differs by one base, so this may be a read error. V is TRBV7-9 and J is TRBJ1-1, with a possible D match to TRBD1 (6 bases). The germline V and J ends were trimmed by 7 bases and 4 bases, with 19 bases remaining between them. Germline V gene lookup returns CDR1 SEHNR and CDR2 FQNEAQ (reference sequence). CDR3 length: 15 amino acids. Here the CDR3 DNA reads TGTGCCAGCATTATGGCTCGGGGGGCACGCACTGAAGCTTTCTTT. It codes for CASIMARGARTEAFF.

The CDR3 protein is CASSFLGGNTEAFF. CDR3 in DNA: TGTGCCAGCAGTTTTCTCGGGGGGAACACTGAAGCTTTCTTT. V and J are TRBV12-3 or TRBV12-4 and TRBJ1-1, with a tentative D call TRBD1 (5 bases). The CDR3 has 14 residues. V lost 3 bases to trimming and J lost 1 base, with 9 bases between them.

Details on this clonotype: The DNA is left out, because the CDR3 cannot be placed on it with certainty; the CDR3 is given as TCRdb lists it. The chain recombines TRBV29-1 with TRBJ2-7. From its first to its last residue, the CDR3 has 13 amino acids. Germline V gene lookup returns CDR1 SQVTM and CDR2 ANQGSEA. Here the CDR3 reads CSVAIGSSYEQHF.

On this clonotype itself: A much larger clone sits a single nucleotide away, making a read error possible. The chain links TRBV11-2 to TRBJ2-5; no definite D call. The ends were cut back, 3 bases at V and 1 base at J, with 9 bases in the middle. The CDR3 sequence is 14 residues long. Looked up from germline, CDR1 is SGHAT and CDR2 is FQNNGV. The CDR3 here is CASSFSWTQETQYF. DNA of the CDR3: TGTGCCAGCAGCTTTAGCTGGACCCAAGAGACCCAGTACTTC.

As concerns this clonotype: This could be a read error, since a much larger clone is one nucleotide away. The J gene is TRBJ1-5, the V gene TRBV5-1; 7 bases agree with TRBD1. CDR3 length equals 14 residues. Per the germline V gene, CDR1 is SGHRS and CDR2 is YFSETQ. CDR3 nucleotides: TGCGCCAGCAGCATAGGGACAGACTATCAGCCCCAGAATTTT. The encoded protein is CASSIGTDYQPQNF.

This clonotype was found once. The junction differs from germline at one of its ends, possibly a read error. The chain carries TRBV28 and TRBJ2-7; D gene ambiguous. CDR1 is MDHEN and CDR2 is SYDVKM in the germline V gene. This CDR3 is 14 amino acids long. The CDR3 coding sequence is TGTGCCAGCAGCCCAAACGGTGCTGCCTACAAGCAGTACTTC. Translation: CASSPNGAAYKQYF.

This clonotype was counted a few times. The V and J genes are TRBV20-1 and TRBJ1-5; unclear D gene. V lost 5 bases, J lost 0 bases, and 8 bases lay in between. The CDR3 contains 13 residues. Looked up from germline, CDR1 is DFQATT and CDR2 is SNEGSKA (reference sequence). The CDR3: CSAFTTSNQPQHF. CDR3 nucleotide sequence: TGCAGTGCTTTTACTACTAGCAATCAGCCCCAGCATTTT.

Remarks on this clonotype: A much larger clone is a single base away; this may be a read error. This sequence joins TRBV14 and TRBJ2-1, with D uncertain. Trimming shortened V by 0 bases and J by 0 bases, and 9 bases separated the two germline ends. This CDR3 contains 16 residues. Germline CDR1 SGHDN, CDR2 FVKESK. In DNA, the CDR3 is TGTGCCAGCAGCCAAGATTTGGGAAGCTCCTACAATGAGCAGTTCTTC. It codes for CASSQDLGSSYNEQFF.

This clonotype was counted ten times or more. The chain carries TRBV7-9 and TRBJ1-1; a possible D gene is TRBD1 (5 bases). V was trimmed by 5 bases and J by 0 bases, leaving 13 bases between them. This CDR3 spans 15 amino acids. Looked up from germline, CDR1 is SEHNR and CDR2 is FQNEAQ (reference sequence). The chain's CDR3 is CASSPGGALNTEAFF. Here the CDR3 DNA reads TGTGCCAGCAGCCCCGGCGGGGCCCTGAACACTGAAGCTTTCTTT.

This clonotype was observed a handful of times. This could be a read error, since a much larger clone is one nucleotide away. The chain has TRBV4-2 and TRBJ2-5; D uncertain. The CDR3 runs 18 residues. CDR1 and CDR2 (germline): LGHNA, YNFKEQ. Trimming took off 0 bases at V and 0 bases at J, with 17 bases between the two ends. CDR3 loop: CASSQDVILVQYQETQYF. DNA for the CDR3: TGTGCCAGCAGCCAAGATGTTATCCTAGTACAGTACCAAGAGACCCAGTACTTC.

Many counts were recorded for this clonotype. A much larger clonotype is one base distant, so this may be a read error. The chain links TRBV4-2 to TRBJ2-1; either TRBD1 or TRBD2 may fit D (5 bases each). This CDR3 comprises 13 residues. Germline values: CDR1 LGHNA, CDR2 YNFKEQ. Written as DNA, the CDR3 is TGTGCCAGCAACCAAATGGGGGACAATGAGCAGTTCTTC. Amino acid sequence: CASNQMGDNEQFF.

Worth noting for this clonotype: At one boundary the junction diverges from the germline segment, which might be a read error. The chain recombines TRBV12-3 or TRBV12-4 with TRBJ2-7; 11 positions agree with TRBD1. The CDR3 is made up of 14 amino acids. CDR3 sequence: CTSSFVGQGDEQHF. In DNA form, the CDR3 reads TGTACCAGCAGTTTCGTGGGACAGGGGGATGAGCAGCACTTC.

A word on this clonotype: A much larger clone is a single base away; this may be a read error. Here the CDR3 DNA reads TGTGCCAGCAGTTACTCGGCGGCTAGCGGGAAGGGGCGGTTCTTC. This codes for CASSYSAASGKGRFF. The chain has TRBV6-5 and TRBJ2-1, with 9 bases identical to TRBD2. The J segment lost 15 bases and the V segment lost 0 bases, leaving 12 bases of the junction unmatched. CDR3 length: 15 amino acids. Germline CDR1 is MNHEY and CDR2 is SVGAGI.

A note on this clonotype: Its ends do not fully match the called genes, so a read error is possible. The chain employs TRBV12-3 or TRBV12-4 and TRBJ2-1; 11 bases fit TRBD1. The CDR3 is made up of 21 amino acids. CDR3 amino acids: CVSSLAFGTGGSGSSYNEQFF. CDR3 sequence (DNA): TGTGTCAGCAGTTTAGCCTTTGGGACAGGGGGGTCCGGAAGCTCCTACAATGAGCAGTTCTTC.

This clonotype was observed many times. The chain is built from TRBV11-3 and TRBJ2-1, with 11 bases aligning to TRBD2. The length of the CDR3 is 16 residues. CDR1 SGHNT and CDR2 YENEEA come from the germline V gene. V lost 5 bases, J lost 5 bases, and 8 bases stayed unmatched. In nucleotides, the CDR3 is TGTGCCAGCAGCGATCCGGGACTAGCGGCCAACAATGAGCAGTTCTTC. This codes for CASSDPGLAANNEQFF.

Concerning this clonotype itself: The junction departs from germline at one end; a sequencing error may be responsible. CDR3 protein: CTSSTGTGFSPLNF. CDR3 sequence (DNA): TGTACCAGCAGCACCGGAACAGGGTTTTCACCCCTCAACTTT. V and J are TRBV6-6 and TRBJ1-6; possible D gene TRBD1, 6 bases. The CDR3 length is 14 residues. CDR1 is MNHNY and CDR2 is SVGAGI in the germline V gene (reference sequence).